The T cell receptor beta chain under discussion was sequenced for a study of CD8 T cells in ankylosing spondylitis. Study-wide findings and caveats: Reports say disease-linked clones showed up significantly more in matched ankylosing spondylitis synovial fluid.

One entry per CDR3 protein results from TCRdb running MiXCR on the 5' RACE reads. Of some 220,000 distinct CDR3 sequences in the sample, 8% to 9% were seen once. CDR3 length: 13 amino acids. Trimming took off 5 bases at V and 6 bases at J, with 14 bases between the two ends. Germline V gene lookup returns CDR1 SEHNR and CDR2 FQNEAQ (reference sequence). A word on this clonotype: What it binds is not known.

The V gene is TRBV7-9, the J gene TRBJ2-7, with unresolved D. This TCR came from a female donor with ankylosing spondylitis or in good health (not recorded which). Sequences were obtained from blood, either unsorted or a sorted T cell fraction (not recorded which). CDR3 sequence (DNA): TGTGCCAGCAGCCAGACCCACGGTGTCGAGCAGTACTTC. Protein product: CASSQTHGVEQYF. Combining the CDR3 with reference TRBV7-9 and TRBJ2-7 gives the whole variable domain DTGVSQNPRHKITKRGQNVTFRCDPISEHNRLYWYRQTLGQGPEFLTYFQNEAQLEKSRLLSDRFSAERPKGSFSTLEIQRTEQGDSAMYLCASSQTHGVEQYFGPGTRLTVT.